This is a list of T cell receptor beta chains from one sample in a study of blood T cells in healthy people across ages. TCRdb re-called the 5' RACE reads through MiXCR, storing one row per CDR3 protein. Altogether hundreds of thousands of distinct CDR3 sequences are present, 60% to 80% being singletons, with the ten largest covering around a quarter. The sequenced material came from blood. Receptors were obtained from a man between 25 and 39 years old in good health. Both conserved end residues are part of each CDR3. The order of the fields is D gene, clone size, J gene, V gene, CDR3 DNA, CDR3 protein. A D gene is named only where the DNA matches it firmly. The size of a clone is reported for some rows only, either as once, few or many, or as a class for expanded clones.

-,-,TRBJ2-7,TRBV28,TGTGCCAGCAGAGGGACACCAGACTCCTACGAGCAGTACTTC,CASRGTPDSYEQYF
-,once,TRBJ2-3,TRBV12-3/TRBV12-4,TGTGCCAGCAGTTGGGGCTTCTCCTTGCGGTCGGGCACAGATGCGCAGTATTTT,CASSWGFSLRSGTDAQYF
-,-,TRBJ2-7,TRBV20-1,TGCAGTGCTAGAGCGCCACCGGGCAGGGATCCATCCTCCTACGAGCAGTACTTC,CSARAPPGRDPSSYEQYF
TRBD2,-,TRBJ2-1,TRBV6-1,TGTGCCAGCAGTGGGGAACTAGCGGGGCGACACAATGAGCAGTTCTTC,CASSGELAGRHNEQFF
-,-,TRBJ1-2,TRBV20-1,TGCAGTGCTAGTGATAGGGCCTCCTTTGGCTACACCTTC,CSASDRASFGYTF
-,few,TRBJ1-6,TRBV7-2,TGTGCCAGCAGCTTAGTAGCGGGCTCCTATAATTCACCCCTCCACTTT,CASSLVAGSYNSPLHF
-,-,TRBJ2-3,TRBV20-1,TGCAGTGCCAATAAAGGACTAGCAGGGGGTGGGGATACGCAGTATTTT,CSANKGLAGGGDTQYF
-,-,TRBJ1-5,TRBV20-1,TGCAGTGCTAGAGGTCCGGTCTCGGGGTTTTCTGGGGATCAGCCCCAGCATTTT,CSARGPVSGFSGDQPQHF
-,-,TRBJ2-3,TRBV29-1,TGCAGCACTGGGTCCGCGACAGATACGCAGTATTTT,CSTGSATDTQYF
-,-,TRBJ2-7,TRBV25-1,TGTGCCAGCAGTGAAAAGGGGTCCTACGAGCAGTACTTC,CASSEKGSYEQYF
-,-,TRBJ2-3,TRBV5-1,TGCGCCAGCAGCTTCATCACCAGCACAGATACGCAGTATTTT,CASSFITSTDTQYF
-,-,TRBJ1-1,TRBV3-1,TGTGCCAGCAGCCCAGATATAGGAGACGGCACTGAAGCTTTCTTT,CASSPDIGDGTEAFF
-,-,TRBJ2-3,TRBV6-2/TRBV6-3,TGTGCCAGCAGTTTACCCTGGACTAGCACAGATACGCAGTATTTT,CASSLPWTSTDTQYF
-,few,TRBJ2-1,TRBV27,TGTGCCAGTTCGCTCCTTGGGACCTACAATGAGCAGTTCTTC,CASSLLGTYNEQFF
-,-,TRBJ2-2,TRBV19,TGTGCCAGTAGTATAGGTGTCCTGGAGCTGTTTTTT,CASSIGVLELFF
-,-,TRBJ2-6,TRBV12-3/TRBV12-4,TGTGCCAGCAGTCCAGGGGCCAACGTCCAGACTTTC,CASSPGANVQTF
-,-,TRBJ2-4,TRBV5-5,TGTGCCAGCAGCGTAAGGCGAGAGCTAGTAGAGCAGTACTTC,CASSVRRELVEQYF
-,-,TRBJ2-5,TRBV4-3,TGCGCCAGCAGCCAAGAGACTGGAGCGGCTATCTCGTACTTC,CASSQETGAAISYF
TRBD1,few,TRBJ2-3,TRBV7-9,TGTGCCAGCAGCGACTTGACAGGGGCAGATACGCAGTATTTT,CASSDLTGADTQYF
-,few,TRBJ1-2,TRBV29-1,TGCAGCTTCCGGGACCCGGAGGGCTACACCTTC,CSFRDPEGYTF
TRBD1,-,TRBJ2-7,TRBV7-8,TGTGCCAGCAGCTACCGCCTCGGGACAGGGGATGAGCAGTACTTC,CASSYRLGTGDEQYF
TRBD2,-,TRBJ2-4,TRBV5-5,TGTGCCAGCAGCCCCCTGGGGGGGGGCAAAAACATTCAGTACTTC,CASSPLGGGKNIQYF
-,-,TRBJ2-3,TRBV20-1,TGCAGTGCTAATGAGGAGGGCACAGATACGCAGTATTTT,CSANEEGTDTQYF
-,few,TRBJ2-1,TRBV12-3/TRBV12-4,TGTGCCAGCAGACCCGGGACCCTGGGTAAGCAGTTCTTC,CASRPGTLGKQFF
-,-,TRBJ2-3,TRBV9,TGTGCCAGCAGCGCCGAGGGGACACGGGATACGCAGTATTTT,CASSAEGTRDTQYF
TRBD2,-,TRBJ2-3,TRBV15,TGTGCCACCAGCAGCGGCCGACTAGCGTACGGGGATACGCAGTATTTT,CATSSGRLAYGDTQYF
-,-,TRBJ1-1,TRBV9,TGTGCCAGCAGCGAAACAGGGAACACTGAAGCTTTCTTT,CASSETGNTEAFF
-,few,TRBJ2-7,TRBV14,TGTGCCAGCAGCCAAATGGCAGGGGCTACCTACGAGCAGTACTTC,CASSQMAGATYEQYF
TRBD1,many,TRBJ2-3,TRBV29-1,TGCAGCGTAAGCCGGGACAGGGCGTCGGGTACGCAGTATTTT,CSVSRDRASGTQYF
-,-,TRBJ2-1,TRBV20-1,TGCAGTGCTAGACACCCAAACCTCGTGCAGTTCTTC,CSARHPNLVQFF